This T cell receptor (beta chain) was sequenced during a study of metastatic and nonmetastatic thyroid tumors (dated by TCRdb to 2020 to 2021). Some background on the complete study: Repertoires were compared across peripheral blood and tumor or nodule tissue samples from malignant and benign thyroid patients. Overall study results and their limits: TCR beta diversity was reported as significantly higher in malignant tumors than in benign nodules, in both blood and tumor samples.

Remarks on this clone: Its recognized antigen is unknown. Per-base qualities were not stored, and no clone one base away is much larger.

The library was built by means of PCR. For sequencing, an Illumina HiSeq 4000 was employed. The TCR beta-chain CDR3 region of each patient was profiled by high-throughput sequencing. The authors processed their data as follows. The researchers built a classifier to tell apart papillary thyroid cancer patients with distant metastasis, based on CDR3 differences among clinicopathological groups. Repertoire diversity was assessed with the Shannon index, and tumor-blood repertoire similarity with the Morisita-Horn index. TCRdb's own reprocessing of the public reads used fastp at Q25 and MiXCR and kept productive beta chains. Clone size and V and J calls follow TCRdb, not the original study. The sample table contains tens of thousands of clones; only one count was recorded for less than 40% of them. About 20% of the sample lies in the top ten. Before undergoing thyroid surgery, none of the patients had been given any kind of treatment. Patient clinical samples collected from the early 2010s to the late 2010s were retrospectively analysed using T-cell receptor beta sequencing.

This receptor was taken from a male donor with papillary thyroid cancer or a benign thyroid nodule (not recorded which). Some clones in this sample may be carry-over from other donors' samples. The material sequenced was blood.

This receptor carries the CDR3 CSARDGDRVSGNTIYF. In nucleotides, the sequence is TGCAGTGCTAGAGACGGGGACAGGGTTTCTGGAAACACCATATATTTT. The sequence is built from TRBV20-1 and TRBJ1-3; 9 central bases correspond to TRBD1. There are 16 amino acids in the CDR3, from cysteine to phenylalanine inclusive. This entry keeps only the CDR3 DNA: 48 bases, framed from base 1. Via the germline V gene (reference sequence), CDR1 is DFQATT and CDR2 SNEGSKA. V ends up 0 bases short and J 1 base short, with an unmatched junction base count of 4.